This TCR beta chain was sequenced for a study of T-cell reconstitution after alpha-beta-depleted transplantation in children. Unique molecular identifiers featured in how the TCRbeta library was prepared. TCRdb re-derived calls from the PCR reads in MiXCR, one entry per CDR3 protein. The sample holds some 840,000 distinct CDR3 sequences, about 16% seen once. V was pared by 3 bases and J by 1 base, with 5 bases of the junction left unmatched. This CDR3 contains 15 residues. Germline loops: CDR1 KGHSH, CDR2 LQKENI. This clonotype was detected a few times. Its target is unknown. General observations from the study: Several hundred expanded graft clones reportedly supplied alpha-beta T cells about two months after transplant. Surviving recipient T cells and thymic progenitors accounted for the high day-60 TCRbeta diversity observed in some patients. T-cell numbers and diversity, one year after transplant, stemmed largely from T cells that were newly produced.

J is TRBJ1-1 and V is TRBV18; the match to TRBD1 covers 7 bases. The receptor was isolated from a male patient younger than 18 who had a stem cell transplant for acute lymphoblastic leukemia, so the T cells may come from the graft donor. Material: PBMCs, mostly from graft donor cells, obtained 360 days after TCRalphabeta/CD19-depleted stem cell transplant. CDR3 nucleotide sequence: TGTGCCAGCTCACCGCTAGGACAGGCGAACACTGAAGCTTTCTTT. It codes for CASSPLGQANTEAFF.